Listed below are T cell receptor beta chains from one sample, sequenced in a study of blood T cell repertoires in COVID-19. Libraries were prepared by immunoSEQ multiplex PCR; TCRdb keeps only in-frame clonotypes and omits some of them. The sample holds about 67,000 clones, approximately 87% seen once. Input material: peripheral blood. The receptor source for this set is a man between 45 and 60 years old with active COVID-19. Both conserved end residues are trimmed from each CDR3. Size tells how often a clone was seen (once, few, many) or the class of an expanded clone, and some rows leave it out.

size	J	V	CDR3
NA	TRBJ1-2	TRBV6-2/TRBV6-3	ASSFSGGYGYT
NA	TRBJ2-1	TRBV4-3	ASSRVGAGASYNEQF
NA	TRBJ2-1	TRBV10-3	AISPAGDRVINEQF
NA	TRBJ2-2	TRBV20-1	SAIDTGELF
few	TRBJ2-7	TRBV21-1	ASSKTTGKRYEQY
NA	TRBJ2-7	TRBV5-1	ASSLAGQGADEQY
NA	TRBJ2-7	TRBV19	ASSISPSYEQY
NA	TRBJ2-1	TRBV6-5	ASSYRRDRGFDEQF
NA	TRBJ1-2	TRBV18	ASSNTGMLYGYT
NA	TRBJ2-7	TRBV21-1	ASSILSSGIEQY
few	TRBJ1-4	TRBV10-2	ASREGVRAEKLF
NA	TRBJ1-2	TRBV27	ASSLSGTPYGYT
NA	TRBJ1-1	TRBV2	ASMVGTFTEAF
NA	TRBJ2-7	TRBV18	ASSSTRGRTYEQY
NA	TRBJ1-3	TRBV27	ASSFRQGAGNTIY
NA	TRBJ2-1	TRBV11-3	ASSLGVTAGGGNEQF
NA	TRBJ2-7	TRBV15	ATSHTQTGSQYEQY
NA	TRBJ1-2	TRBV28	ASSSPSGGYGYT
NA	TRBJ2-3	TRBV9	ASSHGTSDSSDTQY
NA	TRBJ2-5	TRBV10-3	AISATAYQETQY
NA	TRBJ2-2	TRBV28	ASSLSGGQNTGELF
NA	TRBJ2-3	TRBV28	ASSRAGDLNTQY
once	TRBJ1-5	TRBV9	ASSVDGSNQPQH
NA	TRBJ1-2	TRBV5-4	ASSPAQPTRAGNYGYT
NA	TRBJ2-3	TRBV6-2/TRBV6-3	ASSYPTGGVTDTQY
NA	TRBJ1-1	TRBV18	ASSGPNTEAF
once	TRBJ2-5	TRBV15	ATSEVRGRAREETQY
NA	TRBJ2-1	TRBV6-2/TRBV6-3	ASSSPGQGSIEQF
NA	TRBJ1-5	TRBV23-1	ASPNSNQPQH
NA	TRBJ1-1	TRBV11-3	ASSLEPRYRPNTEAF
NA	TRBJ1-2	TRBV19	ASGQAFWYGYT
NA	TRBJ2-1	TRBV28	ASSPARGLNHEQF
few	TRBJ2-3	TRBV6-4	ASSDSGNADTQY
NA	TRBJ1-2	TRBV29-1	SVEDYFLSDGQNYGYT
once	TRBJ2-7	TRBV7-7	ASSPGRGTSGRPGEQY
NA	TRBJ1-2	TRBV19	ASRVEATLYGYT
NA	TRBJ2-7	TRBV4-3	ASSPTSEARGQY
NA	TRBJ2-1	TRBV28	ASSYGGMAYNEQF
NA	TRBJ2-6	TRBV24-1	ATSDVVQGAGANVLT
once	TRBJ2-3	TRBV10-3	AIRERRMDTQY
NA	TRBJ2-7	TRBV18	ASSADRAYEQY
NA	TRBJ2-7	TRBV7-2	ASSSRLTYEQY
NA	TRBJ2-1	TRBV6-6	ASSTGGEQF
NA	TRBJ1-2	TRBV18	ASSPTGDRGYT